The 27 T cell receptor beta chains in this list originate from one sample, sequenced in a study of T cell changes during pregnancy in multiple sclerosis. Data came from immunoSEQ multiplex PCR; TCRdb stores just in-frame clones and leaves some out. Among about 36,000 clones, under 95% were seen once, and the ten largest hold approximately 0.45%. The input for sequencing was CD4+ T cells from peripheral blood mononuclear cells, taken after pregnancy. The receptor source for this set is a female donor with multiple sclerosis, enrolled in a pregnancy study.

V gene TRBV9 combines with J gene TRBJ2-7; TRBD2 might be the D (5 bases). CDR1 SGDLS and CDR2 YYNGEE come from the germline V gene. V was shortened by 0 bases and J by 3 bases, with 13 bases between the two germline ends. This CDR3 contains 15 residues. The CDR3 bases are TGTGCCAGCAGCGTAGGGGGAGCTACGTTCTACGAGCAGTACTTC. Translating gives CASSVGGATFYEQYF.

The chain carries TRBV28 and TRBJ2-2; 15 nucleotides align to TRBD2. Unmatched junction bases numbered 11, after V lost 1 base and J lost 2 bases. This CDR3 comprises 21 residues. CDR1 is MDHEN, CDR2 SYDVKM, per germline. The CDR3 loop is CASSLFPEGLAGGENTGELFF. The CDR3 nucleotides are TGTGCCAGCAGTTTATTTCCGGAGGGACTAGCGGGAGGAGAAAACACCGGGGAGCTGTTTTTT.

This sequence joins TRBV19 and TRBJ1-6, with D tentatively TRBD1 (6 bases). With 4 bases removed from V and 10 bases from J, the gap between germline ends came to 11 bases. The CDR3 runs 13 residues. Germline CDR1 reads LNHDA; CDR2 reads SQIVND (reference sequence). CDR3 loop: CASSRGRGSPLHF. The CDR3 DNA reads TGTGCCAGTAGTAGGGGGCGCGGATCACCCCTCCACTTT. Filled out from reference TRBV19 and TRBJ1-6, the complete variable domain reads DGGITQSPKYLFRKEGQNVTLSCEQNLNHDAMYWYRQDPGQGLRLIYYSQIVNDFQKGDIAEGYSVSREKKESFPLTVTSAQKNPTAFYLCASSRGRGSPLHFGNGTRLTVT.

The chain is built from TRBV4-1 and TRBJ1-2; D gene unclear. V was pared by 1 base and J by 3 bases, with 21 bases between. In germline, CDR1 is MGHRA, CDR2 YSYEKL. The CDR3 covers 18 residues. The DNA for the CDR3 is TGCGCCAGCAGCCAAGCTCCAAAGGCCCTTCGGGGTGACTATGGCTACACCTTC. It is translated as CASSQAPKALRGDYGYTF.

This clone was seen a handful of times. This chain uses TRBV19 with TRBJ2-3, with a tentative D call TRBD1 (5 bases). Germline V gene sequence: CDR1 LNHDA, CDR2 SQIVND (reference sequence). Trimming took 5 bases from V and 1 from J, leaving 7 bases between them. The CDR3 extends over 13 amino acids. The CDR3 sequence is CASSSQGTDTQYF. As DNA, the CDR3 is TGTGCCAGTAGTTCACAGGGCACAGATACGCAGTATTTT.

The CDR3 region is CAWKNPSSGANVLTF. The CDR3 region has the DNA TGTGCCTGGAAGAATCCGAGCTCTGGGGCCAACGTCCTGACTTTC. The chain uses TRBV30 and TRBJ2-6; no firm D call. CDR1 and CDR2 from the germline V gene are GTSNPN and SVGIG (reference sequence). CDR3 length: 15 residues. Deletions cut 4 bases from V and 0 bases from J, with 10 bases between.

This chain links TRBV5-1 with TRBJ1-1; D gene ambiguous. The V gene's germline CDR1 is SGHRS and CDR2 YFSETQ. Deletions cut 3 bases from V and 3 bases from J, with 15 bases between. The CDR3 has 15 amino acids. CDR3 DNA sequence: TGCGCCAGCAGCTCGGCGGCCGCCAAGGACACTGAAGCTTTCTTT. Its protein product is CASSSAAAKDTEAFF.

This clone was seen a single time. The chain joins TRBV7-9 to TRBJ1-4; D remains unclear. Per the germline V gene, CDR1 is SEHNR and CDR2 is FQNEAQ (reference sequence). V was clipped by 5 bases and J by 7 bases, with 8 bases between them. The CDR3 is 12 residues long. The CDR3 here is CASSTRGEKLFF. Written as DNA, the CDR3 is TGTGCCAGCAGCACCCGGGGTGAAAAACTGTTTTTT.

The chain employs TRBV4-3 and TRBJ2-2, with TRBD1 matching 8 bases. CDR1 and CDR2 from the germline V gene are LGHNA and YSLEER. The CDR3 runs 17 residues. The ends lost 0 bases at V and 1 base at J; junction bases unmatched: 4. CDR3 loop: CASSQDIGTGNTGELFF. The CDR3 DNA follows: TGCGCCAGCAGCCAAGATATTGGGACAGGGAACACCGGGGAGCTGTTTTTT.

The chain employs TRBV7-2 and TRBJ2-7; D perhaps matches TRBD2 (5 bases). The CDR3 has 14 residues. The V gene lost 5 bases and the J gene lost 0 bases, with 11 bases spanning the gap. The germline CDR1 and CDR2 sequences are SGHTA and FQGNSA. As DNA, the CDR3 is TGTGCCAGCAGCCAAGGAGGCAGCTCCTACGAGCAGTACTTC. Translating gives CASSQGGSSYEQYF.

The J gene is TRBJ2-7, the V gene TRBV7-3; 8 bases match TRBD1. Germline CDR1 is SGHTA and CDR2 is FQGTGA. After removal of 5 bases from V and 6 bases from J, the junction contained 9 bases not matched to a gene. The CDR3 has 14 residues. The CDR3 sequence is CASSPGQGRGEQYF. The CDR3 DNA reads as TGTGCCAGCAGCCCCGGACAGGGCCGAGGCGAGCAGTACTTC.

V and J are TRBV5-1 and TRBJ2-3; the D gene is possibly TRBD1 (5 bases). The V end was cut by 5 bases, the J end by 0 bases, with 10 bases between. Germline-derived CDR1 and CDR2 are SGHRS and YFSETQ. The CDR3 is made up of 14 amino acids. The CDR3 sequence is CASRWQGSTDTQYF. Written as DNA, the CDR3 is TGCGCCAGCAGATGGCAGGGAAGCACAGATACGCAGTATTTT. Full variable domain (rest looked up from reference TRBV5-1 and TRBJ2-3): KAGVTQTPRYLIKTRGQQVTLSCSPISGHRSVSWYQQTPGQGLQFLFEYFSETQRNKGNFPGRFSGRQFSNSRSEMNVSTLELGDSALYLCASRWQGSTDTQYFGPGTRLTVL.

The chain carries TRBV6-1 and TRBJ1-2; D gene ambiguous. The V and J ends lost 6 bases and 1 base respectively, with 9 bases between them. Germline CDR1 is MNHNS and CDR2 is SASEGT. This CDR3 has 13 amino acids. The CDR3 loop reads CASRRNLNYGYTF. For the CDR3, the DNA is TGTGCCAGCAGGCGGAATCTTAACTATGGCTACACCTTC.

The chain has TRBV5-1 and TRBJ2-2, with D perhaps matching TRBD2 (5 bases). The ends were cut back, 6 bases at V and 5 bases at J, with 17 bases in the middle. The germline V gene has CDR1 SGHRS and CDR2 YFSETQ. This CDR3 spans 15 amino acids. In nucleotides, the CDR3 is TGCGCCAGCAAAGAAGCGGTCTCGGGAACCGGGGAGCTGTTTTTT. Its protein is CASKEAVSGTGELFF.

This chain joins TRBV4-3 and TRBJ1-2; D perhaps matches TRBD1 (6 bases). The germline V gene encodes CDR1 LGHNA and CDR2 YSLEER. The CDR3 consists of 15 residues. Trimming left V 3 bases short and J 3 bases short, with 14 bases between. Here the CDR3 reads CASSQGAPAYYGYTF. CDR3 DNA: TGCGCCAGCAGCCAGGGGGCCCCAGCTTACTATGGCTACACCTTC.

This clone was found once. The chain employs TRBV2 and TRBJ2-5, with TRBD1 identical over 7 bases. Germline V lookup: CDR1 SNHLY, CDR2 FYNNEI. Trimming at V came to 6 bases and at J to 1 base, leaving 14 bases not matched to a gene. The CDR3 contains 17 residues. The CDR3 region is CASSRLRQGRIQETQYF. CDR3 DNA: TGTGCCAGCAGCCGACTTAGACAGGGTAGGATCCAAGAGACCCAGTACTTC.

This chain joins TRBV30 and TRBJ2-7; D may be TRBD1 (5 bases). Trimming left V 3 bases short and J 2 bases short, with 14 bases between. Germline CDR1 GTSNPN, CDR2 SVGIG (reference sequence). The CDR3 totals 14 residues. The CDR3 loop reads CAWSPPAGTYEQYF. CDR3 nucleotides: TGTGCCTGGAGCCCTCCGGCAGGGACCTACGAGCAGTACTTC.

V usage is TRBV6-1 and J usage is TRBJ2-1, with TRBD2 matching over 9 bases. Trimming at V came to 4 bases and at J to 0 bases, leaving 1 base not matched to a gene. CDR1 and CDR2 from the germline V gene are MNHNS and SASEGT. The CDR3 loop spans 15 amino acids. The CDR3 protein is CASSGTSDSYNEQFF. The CDR3 DNA reads as TGTGCCAGCAGTGGGACTAGCGACTCCTACAATGAGCAGTTCTTC.

This chain uses TRBV5-1 with TRBJ2-5; 11 bases line up with TRBD1. The germline gives CDR1 SGHRS, CDR2 YFSETQ. After removal of 4 bases from V and 4 bases from J, the junction contained 6 bases not matched to a gene. CDR3 length: 15 residues. Here the CDR3 reads CASSNSDRGRETQYF. The CDR3 bases are TGCGCCAGCAGCAACTCGGACAGGGGGCGAGAGACCCAGTACTTC.

This clone was detected a few times. The chain couples TRBV11-2 to TRBJ1-2; no clear D gene. Trimming removed 5 bases at V and 2 bases at J, with 15 bases between. There are 15 residues in the CDR3. Germline V gene lookup returns CDR1 SGHAT and CDR2 FQNNGV. As DNA, the CDR3 is TGTGCCAGCAGCCCCGGTGCCGAGGGAAACTATGGCTACACCTTC. It is translated as CASSPGAEGNYGYTF.

The chain recombines TRBV7-9 with TRBJ1-1, with a possible D match to TRBD1 (5 bases). CDR3 length: 13 residues. The V gene's germline CDR1 is SEHNR and CDR2 FQNEAQ (reference sequence). The CDR3 reads CASNPGTNTEAFF. CDR3 coding DNA: TGTGCTTCTAACCCCGGGACTAACACTGAAGCTTTCTTT.

This chain joins TRBV7-9 and TRBJ2-1, with TRBD2 identical over 8 bases. The V and J ends lost 5 bases and 4 bases, in that order; junction bases with no gene match: 13. CDR3 length equals 17 residues. The germline V gene encodes CDR1 SEHNR and CDR2 FQNEAQ (reference sequence). CDR3 in amino acids: CASSTTAGARLYNEQFF. Here the CDR3 DNA reads TGTGCCAGCAGCACTACAGCGGGGGCCCGCTTATACAATGAGCAGTTCTTC.

This clone was recorded only once. The chain is built from TRBV15 and TRBJ1-1, with a possible D match to TRBD1 (5 bases). Trimming took 3 bases from V and 1 from J, leaving 12 bases between them. Germline CDR1 reads LNHNV; CDR2 reads YYDKDF (reference sequence). The CDR3 is 15 residues long. The CDR3 nucleotides read TGTGCCACCAGCAGGGCAGGGCTTGGGAACACTGAAGCTTTCTTT. Translated, it gives CATSRAGLGNTEAFF.

The gene calls are TRBV4-1 and TRBJ2-7; tentatively, D is TRBD1 (5 bases). The V gene lost 5 bases and the J gene lost 2 bases, with 10 bases spanning the gap. The CDR3 totals 13 residues. Germline values: CDR1 MGHRA, CDR2 YSYEKL. CDR3 nucleotide sequence: TGCGCCAGCAGCGTGACAGTTACCTACGAGCAGTACTTC. This codes for CASSVTVTYEQYF.

This clone was counted a few times. The chain uses TRBV19 and TRBJ2-5; TRBD1 is a possible D gene (6 bases). Trimming took 6 bases from V and 4 from J, leaving 18 bases between them. The CDR3 is 15 amino acids. Germline V CDR1 and CDR2: LNHDA, SQIVND (reference sequence). The CDR3 DNA reads as TGTGCCAGTAGCTCTTTAGGGGGTTTGGGAGAGACCCAGTACTTC. Residues: CASSSLGGLGETQYF.

The genes are TRBV25-1 and TRBJ1-4; D is possibly TRBD1 (5 bases). The CDR3 loop spans 14 amino acids. V was shortened by 4 bases and J by 8 bases, with 14 bases between the two germline ends. Germline V lookup: CDR1 MGHDK, CDR2 SYGVNS. This CDR3 reads CASSARGRGEKLFF. CDR3 nucleotide sequence: TGTGCCAGCAGTGCCCGGGGCCGGGGGGAAAAACTGTTTTTT.

The chain links TRBV5-1 to TRBJ2-3; TRBD2 might be the D (6 bases). V lost 1 base, J lost 5 bases, and 17 bases lay in between. The CDR3 is 16 amino acids. Germline V gene lookup returns CDR1 SGHRS and CDR2 YFSETQ. The CDR3 nucleotides read TGCGCCAGCAGCTTGTTAAAATCTAGCGTGGTAGATACGCAGTATTTT. Its protein is CASSLLKSSVVDTQYF. Filled out from reference TRBV5-1 and TRBJ2-3, the complete variable domain reads KAGVTQTPRYLIKTRGQQVTLSCSPISGHRSVSWYQQTPGQGLQFLFEYFSETQRNKGNFPGRFSGRQFSNSRSEMNVSTLELGDSALYLCASSLLKSSVVDTQYFGPGTRLTVL.